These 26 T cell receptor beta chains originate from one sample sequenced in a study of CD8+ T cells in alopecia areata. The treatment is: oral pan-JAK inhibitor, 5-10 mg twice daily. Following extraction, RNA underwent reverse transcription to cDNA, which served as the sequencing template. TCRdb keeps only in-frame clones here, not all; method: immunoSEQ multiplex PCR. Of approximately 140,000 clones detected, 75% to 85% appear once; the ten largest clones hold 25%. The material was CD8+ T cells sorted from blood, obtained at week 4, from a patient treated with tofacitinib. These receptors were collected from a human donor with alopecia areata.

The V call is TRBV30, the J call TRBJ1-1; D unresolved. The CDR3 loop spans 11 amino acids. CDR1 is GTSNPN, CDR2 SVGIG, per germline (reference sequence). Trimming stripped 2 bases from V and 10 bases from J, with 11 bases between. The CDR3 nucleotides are TGTGCCTGGAGTCCCCTTGATGCAGCTTTCTTT. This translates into CAWSPLDAAFF.

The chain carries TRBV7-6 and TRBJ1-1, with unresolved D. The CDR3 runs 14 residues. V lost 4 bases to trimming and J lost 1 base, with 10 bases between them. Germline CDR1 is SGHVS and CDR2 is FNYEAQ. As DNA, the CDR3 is TGTGCCAGCAGCTCCCTCGGAAAGAACACTGAAGCTTTCTTT. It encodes CASSSLGKNTEAFF.

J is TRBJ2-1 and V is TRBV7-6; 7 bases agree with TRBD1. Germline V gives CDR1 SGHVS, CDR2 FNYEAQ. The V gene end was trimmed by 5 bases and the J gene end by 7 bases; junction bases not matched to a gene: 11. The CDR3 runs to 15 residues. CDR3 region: CASSDSEGAWNEQFF. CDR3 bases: TGTGCCAGCAGCGATAGCGAGGGGGCCTGGAATGAGCAGTTCTTC.

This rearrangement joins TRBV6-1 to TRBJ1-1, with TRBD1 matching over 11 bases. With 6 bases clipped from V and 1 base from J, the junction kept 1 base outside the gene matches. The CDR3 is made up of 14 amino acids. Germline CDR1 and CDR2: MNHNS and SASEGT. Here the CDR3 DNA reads TGTGCCAGCAGGGACAGGGGGCGGAACACTGAAGCTTTCTTT. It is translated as CASRDRGRNTEAFF.

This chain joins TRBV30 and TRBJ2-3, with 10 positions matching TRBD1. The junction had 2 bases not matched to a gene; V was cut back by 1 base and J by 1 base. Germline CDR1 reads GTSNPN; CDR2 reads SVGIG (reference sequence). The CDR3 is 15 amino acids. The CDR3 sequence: CAWSAGTGGTDTQYF. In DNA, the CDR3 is TGTGCCTGGAGTGCCGGGACAGGGGGCACAGATACGCAGTATTTT.

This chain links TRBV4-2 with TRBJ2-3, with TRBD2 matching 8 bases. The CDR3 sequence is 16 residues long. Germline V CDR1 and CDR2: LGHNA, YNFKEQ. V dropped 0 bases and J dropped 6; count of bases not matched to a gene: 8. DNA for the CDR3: TGTGCCAGCAGCCAAGAGACTAGCGCTTATCTGGATACGCAGTATTTT. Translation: CASSQETSAYLDTQYF.

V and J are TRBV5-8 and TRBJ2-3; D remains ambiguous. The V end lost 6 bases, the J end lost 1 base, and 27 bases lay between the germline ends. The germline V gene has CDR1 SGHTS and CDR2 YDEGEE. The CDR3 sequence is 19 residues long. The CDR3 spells CASTSRAADPREGTDTQYF. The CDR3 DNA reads TGTGCCAGCACCTCAAGAGCCGCGGACCCCCGAGAGGGCACAGATACGCAGTATTTT.

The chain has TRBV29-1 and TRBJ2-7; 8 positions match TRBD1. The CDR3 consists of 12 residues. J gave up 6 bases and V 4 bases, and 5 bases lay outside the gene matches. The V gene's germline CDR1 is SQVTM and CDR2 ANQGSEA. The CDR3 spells CSVGQGFREQYF. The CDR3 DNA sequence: TGCAGCGTTGGACAGGGGTTCCGCGAGCAGTACTTC.

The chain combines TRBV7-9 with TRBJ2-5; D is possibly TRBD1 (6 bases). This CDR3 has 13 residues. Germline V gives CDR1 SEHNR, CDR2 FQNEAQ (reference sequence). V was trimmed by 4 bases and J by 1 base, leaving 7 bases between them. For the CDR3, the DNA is TGTGCCAGCAGCTCACAGGGCCAAGAGACCCAGTACTTC. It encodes CASSSQGQETQYF.

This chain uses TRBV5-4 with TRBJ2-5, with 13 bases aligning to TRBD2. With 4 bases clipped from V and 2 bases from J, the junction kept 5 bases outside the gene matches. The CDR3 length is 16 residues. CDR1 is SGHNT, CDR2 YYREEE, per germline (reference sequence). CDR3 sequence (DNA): TGTGCCAGCAGCACCGGACTAGCGGGGGCTCAAGAGACCCAGTACTTC. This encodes CASSTGLAGAQETQYF.

CDR3 residues: CASSWSNTGELFF. DNA of the CDR3: TGTGCCAGCAGCTGGTCGAACACCGGGGAGCTGTTTTTT. V is TRBV13 and J is TRBJ2-2; D is uncertain. Trimming pared 4 bases from V and 0 bases from J, leaving 3 bases between. CDR3 length equals 13 residues. The germline gives CDR1 PRHDT, CDR2 FYEKMQ (reference sequence).

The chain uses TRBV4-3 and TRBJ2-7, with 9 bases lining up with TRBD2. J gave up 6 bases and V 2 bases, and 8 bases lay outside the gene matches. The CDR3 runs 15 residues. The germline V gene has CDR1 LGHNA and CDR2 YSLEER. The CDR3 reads CASSQSLAGHSEQYF. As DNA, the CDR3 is TGCGCCAGCAGCCAATCCCTAGCGGGGCATAGCGAGCAGTACTTC.

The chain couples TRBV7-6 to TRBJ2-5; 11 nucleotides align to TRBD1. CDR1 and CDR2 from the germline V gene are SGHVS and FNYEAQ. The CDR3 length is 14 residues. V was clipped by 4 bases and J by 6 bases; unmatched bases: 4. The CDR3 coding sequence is TGTGCCAGCAGCTCGGGACAGGGGGTGCAGACCCAGTACTTC. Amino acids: CASSSGQGVQTQYF.

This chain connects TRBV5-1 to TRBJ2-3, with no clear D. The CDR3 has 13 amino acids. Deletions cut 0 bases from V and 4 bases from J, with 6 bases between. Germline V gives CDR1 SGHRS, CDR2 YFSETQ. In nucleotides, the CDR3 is TGCGCCAGCAGCTTGGAATTCCCAGATACGCAGTATTTT. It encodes CASSLEFPDTQYF. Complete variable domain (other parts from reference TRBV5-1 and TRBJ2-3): KAGVTQTPRYLIKTRGQQVTLSCSPISGHRSVSWYQQTPGQGLQFLFEYFSETQRNKGNFPGRFSGRQFSNSRSEMNVSTLELGDSALYLCASSLEFPDTQYFGPGTRLTVL.

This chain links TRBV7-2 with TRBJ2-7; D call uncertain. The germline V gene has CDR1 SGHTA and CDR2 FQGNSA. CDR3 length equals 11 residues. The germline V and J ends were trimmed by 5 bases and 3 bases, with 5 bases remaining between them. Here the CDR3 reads CASSPHYEQYF. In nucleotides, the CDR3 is TGTGCCAGCAGCCCCCACTACGAGCAGTACTTC. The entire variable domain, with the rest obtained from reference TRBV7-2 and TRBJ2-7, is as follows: GAGVSQSPSNKVTEKGKDVELRCDPISGHTALYWYRQSLGQGLEFLIYFQGNSAPDKSGLPSDRFSAERTGGSVSTLTIQRTQQEDSAVYLCASSPHYEQYFGPGTRLTVT.

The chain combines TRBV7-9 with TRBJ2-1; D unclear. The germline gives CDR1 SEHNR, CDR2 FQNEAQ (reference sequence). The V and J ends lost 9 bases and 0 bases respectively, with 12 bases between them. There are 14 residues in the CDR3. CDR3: CASSVVSSYNEQFF. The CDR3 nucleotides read TGTGCCAGTAGTGTAGTGAGCTCCTACAATGAGCAGTTCTTC.

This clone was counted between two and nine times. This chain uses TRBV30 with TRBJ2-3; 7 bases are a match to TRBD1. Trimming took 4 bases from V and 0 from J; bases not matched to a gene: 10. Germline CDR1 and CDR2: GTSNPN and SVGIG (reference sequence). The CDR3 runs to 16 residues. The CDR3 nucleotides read TGTGCCTGGACCAGGACAGGAGCTACTAGCACAGATACGCAGTATTTT. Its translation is CAWTRTGATSTDTQYF. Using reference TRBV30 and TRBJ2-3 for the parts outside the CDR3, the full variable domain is SQTIHQWPATLVQPVGSPLSLECTVEGTSNPNLYWYRQAAGRGLQLLFYSVGIGQISSEVPQNLSASRPQDRQFILSSKKLLLSDSGFYLCAWTRTGATSTDTQYFGPGTRLTVL.

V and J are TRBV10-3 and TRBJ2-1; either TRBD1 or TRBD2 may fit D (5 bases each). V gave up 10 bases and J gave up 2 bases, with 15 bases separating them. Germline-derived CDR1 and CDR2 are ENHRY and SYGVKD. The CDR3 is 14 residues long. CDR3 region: CATLQLGAYNEQFF. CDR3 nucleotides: TGTGCCACCCTTCAACTAGGGGCCTACAATGAGCAGTTCTTC.

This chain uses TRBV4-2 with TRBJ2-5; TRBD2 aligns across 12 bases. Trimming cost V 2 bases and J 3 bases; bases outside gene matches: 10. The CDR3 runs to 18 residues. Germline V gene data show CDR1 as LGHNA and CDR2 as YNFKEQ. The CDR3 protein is CASSQSLAGGPLEETQYF. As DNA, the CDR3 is TGTGCCAGCAGCCAATCTCTAGCGGGGGGGCCACTTGAAGAGACCCAGTACTTC.

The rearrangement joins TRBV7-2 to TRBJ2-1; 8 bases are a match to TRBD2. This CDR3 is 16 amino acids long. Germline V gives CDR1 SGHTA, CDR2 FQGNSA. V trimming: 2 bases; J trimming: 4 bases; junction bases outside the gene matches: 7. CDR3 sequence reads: CASSLSSGLGYNEQFF. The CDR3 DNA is TGTGCCAGCAGCTTAAGTTCGGGACTAGGTTACAATGAGCAGTTCTTC.

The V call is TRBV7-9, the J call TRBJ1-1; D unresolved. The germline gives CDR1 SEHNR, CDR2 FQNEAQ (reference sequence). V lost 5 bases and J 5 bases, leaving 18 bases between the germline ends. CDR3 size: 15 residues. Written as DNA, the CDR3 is TGTGCCAGCAGCCCAGCGAGCGTAGGGTGGACTGAAGCTTTCTTT. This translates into CASSPASVGWTEAFF.

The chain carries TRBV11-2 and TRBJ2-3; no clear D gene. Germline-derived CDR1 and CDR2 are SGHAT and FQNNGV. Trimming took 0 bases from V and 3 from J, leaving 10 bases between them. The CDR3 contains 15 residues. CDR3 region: CASSLDGRWTDTQYF. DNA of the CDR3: TGTGCCAGCAGCTTAGACGGTCGCTGGACAGATACGCAGTATTTT.

The CDR3 DNA is TGTGCCAGCAGCCGGACTAGCGCAAGCACAGATACGCAGTATTTT. This encodes CASSRTSASTDTQYF. V is TRBV7-9 and J is TRBJ2-3; TRBD2 agrees at 9 bases. CDR1 is SEHNR and CDR2 is FQNEAQ in the germline V gene (reference sequence). The CDR3 is 15 residues long. V trimming: 5 bases; J trimming: 0 bases; junction bases outside the gene matches: 3.

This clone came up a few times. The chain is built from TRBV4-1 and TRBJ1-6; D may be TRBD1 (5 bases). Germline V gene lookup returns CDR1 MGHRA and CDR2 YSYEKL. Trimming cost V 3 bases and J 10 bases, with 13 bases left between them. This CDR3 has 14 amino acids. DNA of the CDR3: TGCGCCAGCAGCCAGGGGGGTGTCACCTCACCCCTCCACTTT. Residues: CASSQGGVTSPLHF.

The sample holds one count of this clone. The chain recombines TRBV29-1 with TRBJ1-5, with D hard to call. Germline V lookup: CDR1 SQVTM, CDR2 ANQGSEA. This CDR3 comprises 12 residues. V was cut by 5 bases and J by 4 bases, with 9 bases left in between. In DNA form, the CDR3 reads TGCAGCGTTTCCAGGCGGAATCAGCCCCAGCATTTT. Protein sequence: CSVSRRNQPQHF.

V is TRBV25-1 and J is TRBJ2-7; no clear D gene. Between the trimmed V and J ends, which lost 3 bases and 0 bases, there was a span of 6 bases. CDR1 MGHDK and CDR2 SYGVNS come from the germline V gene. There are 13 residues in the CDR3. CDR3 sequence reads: CASSDLGSYEQYF. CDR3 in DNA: TGTGCCAGCAGTGACCTCGGCTCCTACGAGCAGTACTTC.